These T cell receptor beta chains were read from a single sample in a study of breast tumors, draining lymph nodes, adjacent tissues. From the multiplex PCR reads, TCRdb called clonotypes with MiXCR, one entry per CDR3 protein. The sample yields 30,000 to 40,000 distinct CDR3 sequences, around a third seen once. Sequenced input: breast tumor tissue. These receptors were collected from a female donor with breast cancer. Some clones in this sample may be carry-over from other donors' samples. CDR3s include the opening cysteine and the closing phenylalanine or tryptophan. A D gene is named only where the DNA matches it firmly. The size field is filled for only some rows; it gives once, few, many or a size class.

V,size,D,J,CDR3,DNA
TRBV29-1,large,NA,TRBJ1-2,CSVDWQGGGYTF,TGCAGCGTTGATTGGCAGGGCGGTGGCTACACCTTC
TRBV19,few,TRBD1,TRBJ2-4,CASSAPGQGTNIQYF,TGTGCCAGTAGCGCTCCGGGACAGGGAACTAACATTCAGTACTTC
TRBV2,many,TRBD1,TRBJ2-1,CASSENTGQGTDEQFF,TGTGCCAGCAGTGAAAATACAGGACAGGGGACCGATGAGCAGTTCTTC
TRBV13,many,NA,TRBJ2-7,CASSPPGYNEQYF,TGTGCCAGCAGCCCACCCGGTTACAACGAGCAGTACTTC
TRBV2,once,NA,TRBJ1-1,CASSEMRGTEAFF,TGTGCCAGCAGTGAGATGAGGGGGACTGAAGCTTTCTTT
TRBV24-1,many,TRBD2,TRBJ2-1,CATSVGTSGRGGNEQFF,TGTGCCACCAGCGTGGGGACTAGCGGGAGAGGGGGTAATGAGCAGTTCTTC
TRBV11-2,many,NA,TRBJ2-5,CASSLVRAGRETQYF,TGTGCCAGCAGCTTAGTCCGAGCAGGGCGAGAGACCCAGTACTTC
TRBV3-1,few,NA,TRBJ1-3,CASSRDRSGNTIYF,TGTGCCAGCAGCCGAGACAGGTCAGGAAACACCATATATTTT
TRBV10-3,NA,NA,TRBJ1-5,CAISESWDFNQPQHF,TGTGCCATCAGTGAGTCTTGGGATTTCAATCAGCCCCAGCATTTT
TRBV29-1,many,TRBD2,TRBJ2-4,CSSGTSDFQYF,TGCAGCTCTGGGACTAGCGACTTCCAGTACTTC
TRBV7-6,NA,NA,TRBJ2-7,CASSLRGFATLTHEQYF,TGTGCCAGCAGCTTACGGGGTTTCGCTACCCTCACTCACGAGCAGTACTTC
TRBV6-4,few,TRBD2,TRBJ2-5,CASSDSTSGRETQYF,TGTGCCAGCAGTGACTCGACTAGCGGGAGGGAGACCCAGTACTTC
TRBV7-9,NA,TRBD2,TRBJ2-1,CASSLLAGGVGNNEQFF,TGTGCCAGCAGCTTATTAGCGGGAGGTGTTGGGAACAATGAGCAGTTCTTC
TRBV28,NA,TRBD1,TRBJ2-7,CASSSTRDRAYEQYF,TGTGCCAGCAGTTCAACCCGGGACAGGGCCTACGAGCAGTACTTC
TRBV20-1,once,NA,TRBJ1-5,CSARSIGRENQPLHF,TGCAGTGCCAGATCTATTGGCAGGGAGAATCAGCCCCTGCATTTT
TRBV11-1,many,TRBD2,TRBJ2-1,CASSRLASNEQFF,TGTGCCAGCAGCCGACTAGCGTCAAATGAGCAGTTCTTC
TRBV5-6,NA,TRBD2,TRBJ2-7,CASSFPGTSGFNEQYF,TGTGCCAGCAGCTTTCCCGGGACTAGCGGGTTCAACGAGCAGTACTTC
TRBV7-2,many,TRBD1,TRBJ2-5,CASSLGGTARGETQYF,TGTGCCAGCAGCTTAGGGGGGACAGCCAGGGGAGAGACCCAGTACTTC
TRBV2,NA,NA,TRBJ2-5,CASRSGGETQYF,TGTGCCAGCAGGTCGGGTGGCGAGACCCAGTACTTC